Listed below are T cell receptor beta chains from one sample, sequenced in a study of response to subunit inactivated influenza vaccine. TCRdb fed the RT-PCR reads into MiXCR, producing one record per CDR3 protein. Here the sample spans roughly 710,000 distinct CDR3 sequences, 12% to 15% being singletons. The sequenced sample was PBMCs from blood, obtained 14 to 15 days before vaccination. The receptors here all came from a man aged 45-60 years who received an inactivated influenza vaccine. CDR3s include the opening cysteine and the closing phenylalanine or tryptophan. The order of the fields is J gene, D gene, clone size, V gene, CDR3 DNA, CDR3 protein. The D gene is left open where the match is weak. Clone size is given for some rows only: seen once, a few or many times, or a class if the clone is expanded.

TRBJ2-5 . . TRBV6-1 TGTGCCAGCAGTGTCCTCCTTGGTCGGCTGCAAGAGACCCAGTACTTC CASSVLLGRLQETQYF
TRBJ1-5 TRBD1 few TRBV6-2/TRBV6-3 TGTGCCAGCAGTTGGACGACCGGGACAGGACAGCCCCAGCATTTT CASSWTTGTGQPQHF
TRBJ2-7 . few TRBV6-2/TRBV6-3 TGTGCCAGCAGTGCGGGGACAGCGCAAACCTACGAGCAGTACTTC CASSAGTAQTYEQYF
TRBJ2-1 TRBD1 few TRBV24-1 TGTGCCACCAGTGGTCAGACAGGGACCCCCTACAATGAGCAGTTCTTC CATSGQTGTPYNEQFF
TRBJ2-1 TRBD2 few TRBV10-3 TGTGCCACGAGGCTAGGACTAGCGGGAGAGGATGAGCAGTTCTTC CATRLGLAGEDEQFF
TRBJ1-1 TRBD1 . TRBV2 TGTGCCAGCGGACAGGGGCCCATGAACACTGAAGCTTTCTTT CASGQGPMNTEAFF
TRBJ2-3 . few TRBV12-3/TRBV12-4 TGTGCCAGCGACAAGGGGGGGAGCACAGATACGCAGTATTTT CASDKGGSTDTQYF
TRBJ2-3 . few TRBV19 TGTGCCAGTAGTATCATTCTAAGGGATACGCAGTATTTT CASSIILRDTQYF
TRBJ2-1 TRBD2 . TRBV15 TGTGCCACCAGCAGTCTCTCCGGGACTAGCGGGGGGGCCTACAATGAGCAGTTCTTC CATSSLSGTSGGAYNEQFF
TRBJ1-1 . . TRBV20-1 TGCAGTAACAGGAATATAGGTGGTACGGTCACTGAAGCTTTCTTT CSNRNIGGTVTEAFF
TRBJ2-7 . many TRBV4-2 TGTGCCAGCAGCCAAGATCCCAGTGCATCCTACGAGCAGTACTTC CASSQDPSASYEQYF
TRBJ2-1 . . TRBV4-3 TGCGCCAGCAGCCAAGCCAGCGGGTACCACAATGAGCAGTTCTTC CASSQASGYHNEQFF
TRBJ2-1 TRBD2 few TRBV20-1 TGCAGTGCTAGAGGGCCAGCGGGATACAATGAGCAGTTCTTC CSARGPAGYNEQFF
TRBJ2-5 TRBD2 few TRBV4-2 TGTGCCAGCAGCCATCCCCCCCGGGGGGGGGAGACCCAGTACTTC CASSHPPRGGETQYF
TRBJ2-7 . . TRBV30 TGTGCCTGGGGCTCCTACGAGCAGTACTTC CAWGSYEQYF
TRBJ2-7 . . TRBV12-3/TRBV12-4 TGTGCCAGCAGTTTCGGGACTTTCGGCTACGAGCAGTACTTC CASSFGTFGYEQYF
TRBJ2-1 . . TRBV29-1 TGCAGCGTTGGATTCGATGAGCAGTTCTTC CSVGFDEQFF
TRBJ2-7 TRBD2 many TRBV7-2 TGTGCCAGCAGCTTAGGTCTAGCGGGCTCCTACGAGCAGTACTTC CASSLGLAGSYEQYF
TRBJ2-7 . . TRBV6-5 TGTGCCAGCAGTTACTCGTTGCGGCTAACGGGCGAGCAGTACTTC CASSYSLRLTGEQYF
TRBJ2-1 TRBD2 . TRBV5-1 TGCGCCAGCAGCTTGGTCGGCGGGACGGGAGGGCCGACGAGTGAGCAGTTCTTC CASSLVGGTGGPTSEQFF
TRBJ2-3 TRBD2 few TRBV12-3/TRBV12-4 TGTGCCAGCAGGCCGACTAGCGGGGGGGACACAGATACGCAGTATTTT CASRPTSGGDTDTQYF
TRBJ1-5 . few TRBV5-1 TGCGCCAGCAGCTCCGGACGCGACCAGCCCCAGCATTTT CASSSGRDQPQHF
TRBJ2-3 TRBD2 . TRBV27 TGTGCCAAGACGGGACTAGCGGGAGATACGCAGTATTTT CAKTGLAGDTQYF
TRBJ2-3 . few TRBV6-5 TGTGCCAGCAGTTCGTGGGACACAGATACGCAGTATTTT CASSSWDTDTQYF
TRBJ2-3 . few TRBV27 TGTGCCAGCAGACGGATTTCGGGGGAAGCGCAGTATTTT CASRRISGEAQYF
TRBJ1-1 . few TRBV12-3/TRBV12-4 TGTGCCAGCAGTCCCCCCAAACCGATGGCTGAAGCTTTCTTT CASSPPKPMAEAFF
TRBJ2-1 . . TRBV20-1 TGCAGTGCTCGCGGGGTCTCCTACAATGAGCAGTTCTTC CSARGVSYNEQFF
TRBJ2-7 TRBD1 . TRBV7-2 TGTGCCAGCAGCTTAGAGAGGTCGGGACAGTACGAGCAGTACTTC CASSLERSGQYEQYF
TRBJ1-5 . few TRBV20-1 TGCAGTGCTAGCGGCCCTCAGGGTTCCCATCACAATCAGCCCCAGCATTTT CSASGPQGSHHNQPQHF
TRBJ2-3 . few TRBV6-1 TGTGCCAGCGTGGCTCCCGGGACAGATACGCAGTATTTT CASVAPGTDTQYF
TRBJ1-5 . . TRBV7-2 TGTGCCAGCAGCTTAGGGATCCCAAATCAGCCCCAGCATTTT CASSLGIPNQPQHF
TRBJ1-5 . . TRBV3-1 TGTGCCAGCAGCCAAGCACAGGGTCGGGATCAGCCCCAGCATTTT CASSQAQGRDQPQHF
TRBJ2-5 . once TRBV20-1 TGCAGTGCTAGCATCCCACTTGGAGGGGAGACCCAGTACTTC CSASIPLGGETQYF
TRBJ2-1 . . TRBV5-1 TGCGCCAGCAGCTTGACGGGGGCTACCTACAATGAGCAGTTCTTC CASSLTGATYNEQFF
TRBJ2-3 . . TRBV18 TGTGCCAGCTCACCTAGGGGGGGGAGCACAGATACGCAGTATTTT CASSPRGGSTDTQYF
TRBJ2-7 . few TRBV7-9 TGTGCCAGCAGCTTGATCCCGACGGCGCGCGTCCGAAACGAGCAGTACTTC CASSLIPTARVRNEQYF
TRBJ2-1 TRBD2 . TRBV20-1 TGCAGTGCTAGAGATCGGCTAGCGGGGGACTACAATGAGCAGTTCTTC CSARDRLAGDYNEQFF
TRBJ2-2 . . TRBV28 TGTGCCAGCAGTGCCCCACATTCCGGCACCGGGGAGCTGTTTTTT CASSAPHSGTGELFF
TRBJ2-7 TRBD2 few TRBV6-5 TGTGCCAGCAGTTACCAAACGGGCGCACCTAGCGGGAGGGCGAAAGAGCAGTACTTC CASSYQTGAPSGRAKEQYF
TRBJ2-7 . few TRBV12-3/TRBV12-4 TGTGCCAGCAGTTCGGCGGGCTCCTACGAGCAGTACTTC CASSSAGSYEQYF
TRBJ2-2 . once TRBV25-1 TGTGCCAGCAGTGAACAGTTCGGGGAGCTGTTTTTT CASSEQFGELFF
TRBJ1-6 . . TRBV12-3/TRBV12-4 TGTGCCAGCAGTTCAATGGGACGGCTATATTCACCCCTCCACTTT CASSSMGRLYSPLHF
TRBJ2-7 . . TRBV6-1 TGTGCCAGCAGTGGGACACGTTACCTCTCCTACGAGCAGTACTTC CASSGTRYLSYEQYF
TRBJ2-1 TRBD2 few TRBV7-8 TGTGCCAGCAGCCTCAGGAGCGGGAACTCCTACAATGAGCAGTTCTTC CASSLRSGNSYNEQFF
TRBJ2-7 TRBD1 few TRBV6-1 TGTGCCAGCAGCGAGCTTGGACAGGGTCAGTACGAGCAGTACTTC CASSELGQGQYEQYF
TRBJ2-5 . few TRBV20-1 TGCAGTGCTACAGGGGTTCGGGAGACCCAGTACTTC CSATGVRETQYF
TRBJ2-3 TRBD2 . TRBV6-2/TRBV6-3 TGTGCCAGCAGTTCCGGACTAGCGGGATTGGTGGATACGCAGTATTTT CASSSGLAGLVDTQYF
TRBJ2-4 . few TRBV2 TGTGCCAGCAACAGTCTCAGGGGAGCCAAAAACATTCAGTACTTC CASNSLRGAKNIQYF
TRBJ1-6 . . TRBV30 TGTGCCTGGAGCTCCTCAAATTCACCCCTCCACTTT CAWSSSNSPLHF
TRBJ2-3 TRBD2 many TRBV7-9 TGTGCCAGCAGCTTAGGGACTAGCGGTCGCACAGATACGCAGTATTTT CASSLGTSGRTDTQYF
TRBJ1-2 . many TRBV20-1 TGCAGTGCTAGAGGGGCAGGGGATGGCTACACCTTC CSARGAGDGYTF
TRBJ1-1 . few TRBV4-3 TGCGCCAGCAGCCAAGAAAAGGGGGGGACTGAAGCTTTCTTT CASSQEKGGTEAFF
TRBJ1-2 . many TRBV12-3/TRBV12-4 TGTGCCAGCAGTTTTCTAAGCAGCCATGGCTACACCTTC CASSFLSSHGYTF
TRBJ1-1 TRBD1 . TRBV29-1 TGCAGCGCCGTCAGGGGGGGATTGAACACTGAAGCTTTCTTT CSAVRGGLNTEAFF
TRBJ2-7 . . TRBV28 TGTGCCAGCACTACCCTAGGGGCGGACTCCTACGAGCAGTACTTC CASTTLGADSYEQYF
TRBJ2-1 TRBD2 . TRBV12-3/TRBV12-4 TGTGCCAGCAGCAATAGCGGGAGTGGGAATGAGCAGTTCTTC CASSNSGSGNEQFF
TRBJ2-1 TRBD2 many TRBV4-2 TGTGCCAGCAGCCAAGAGTCTAGCGGAAATTACAATGAGCAGTTCTTC CASSQESSGNYNEQFF
TRBJ2-7 TRBD1 few TRBV24-1 TGTGCCACCAGTGATGCAGGGGGCTACGAGCAGTACTTC CATSDAGGYEQYF
TRBJ2-1 . . TRBV10-3 TGTGCCATCAGTGAAGAAGGGGCCTACAATGAGCAGTTCTTC CAISEEGAYNEQFF